Listed below are T cell receptor beta chains from one sample, sequenced in a study of Graves' ophthalmopathy and Graves' hyperthyroidism. TCRdb re-called the multiplex PCR reads through MiXCR, storing one row per CDR3 protein. Among about 370,000 distinct CDR3 sequences listed, approximately 17% were seen once. Specimen: peripheral blood. These receptors originate from an adult woman with stable Graves' hyperthyroidism. CDR3s include the opening cysteine and the closing phenylalanine or tryptophan. The order of the fields is D gene, clone size, V gene, J gene, CDR3 DNA, CDR3 protein. The D gene is left open where the match is weak. Clone size is given for some rows only: seen once, a few or many times, or a class if the clone is expanded.

>.|many|TRBV3-1|TRBJ2-5
TGTGCCAGCAGCCAAGAAGCGGGTTTTGAGGAGACCCAGTACTTC
CASSQEAGFEETQYF
>.|.|TRBV12-3/TRBV12-4|TRBJ2-7
TGTGCCAGCAGCAGGGGTGTGGGAAGGCAGTACTTC
CASSRGVGRQYF
>TRBD2|.|TRBV2|TRBJ2-5
TGTGCCAGCAGTGAACCTAGCGGGCAGAAGACCCAGTACTTC
CASSEPSGQKTQYF
>TRBD1|many|TRBV6-2/TRBV6-3|TRBJ2-7
TGTGCCAGCAGTTATCCGGGACAGGGATCCTACGAGCAGTACTTC
CASSYPGQGSYEQYF
>.|many|TRBV5-1|TRBJ2-7
TGCGCCAGCACCCTGGGGGCAGCTAGGTCCGAGCAGTACTTC
CASTLGAARSEQYF
>.|many|TRBV29-1|TRBJ2-7
TGCAGCGTTGAGGGGGGCGACGAGCAGTACTTC
CSVEGGDEQYF
>TRBD1|many|TRBV6-2/TRBV6-3|TRBJ2-5
TGTGCCAGCAGTGTTGGGGACAGCCTCGTTTCCCAGTACTTC
CASSVGDSLVSQYF
>.|many|TRBV28|TRBJ2-5
TGTGCCAGCAGCTCTCAGGGAATACAAGAGACCCAGTACTTC
CASSSQGIQETQYF
>.|many|TRBV29-1|TRBJ2-7
TGCAGCGTTGTTACCCAATCCTACGAGCAGTACTTC
CSVVTQSYEQYF
>.|.|TRBV5-1|TRBJ1-1
TGCGCCAGCAGCTTCGGAGGGGAGACTGAAGCTTTCTTT
CASSFGGETEAFF
>.|many|TRBV7-2|TRBJ2-7
TGTGCCAGCAGCTTAATGGCGGCATCCTACGAGCAGTACTTC
CASSLMAASYEQYF
>.|.|TRBV29-1|TRBJ1-5
TGCAGCGGTCGCAATCAGCCCCAGCATTTT
CSGRNQPQHF
>.|few|TRBV10-1|TRBJ1-1
TGCGCCAGCAGTGAGTCCCCCGACAGTGAAGCTTTCTTT
CASSESPDSEAFF
>.|.|TRBV10-1|TRBJ2-5
TGCGCCAGCAGCCCAGGACACAACCAAGAGACCCAGTACTTC
CASSPGHNQETQYF
>TRBD1|.|TRBV10-3|TRBJ2-7
TGTGCCATCAGTTCGGGACAGTTCTACGAGCAGTACTTC
CAISSGQFYEQYF
>TRBD2|.|TRBV28|TRBJ2-2
TGTGCCAGCAGTTTAACCGGGACTAGCGGGAGCACCGGGGAGCTGTTTTTT
CASSLTGTSGSTGELFF
>.|many|TRBV27|TRBJ1-2
TGTGCCAGCAGTTTGGAGAGGGGCTATGGCTACACCTTC
CASSLERGYGYTF
>TRBD2|.|TRBV11-2|TRBJ2-2
TGTGCCAGCAGCGACCTAGCGGGGGGTTCCGGGGAGCTGTTTTTT
CASSDLAGGSGELFF
>.|.|TRBV6-4|TRBJ2-5
TGTGCCAGCAGTGACTCGCAGGGCGGGTCGGAGACCCAGTACTTC
CASSDSQGGSETQYF
>.|many|TRBV6-1|TRBJ2-2
TGTGCCAGCAGTGGGACAAGGAACACCGGGGAGCTGTTTTTT
CASSGTRNTGELFF
>.|many|TRBV12-3/TRBV12-4|TRBJ2-3
TGTGCCAGCAGTTTATTCGGCGCTAGCGAGCCAGATACGCAGTATTTT
CASSLFGASEPDTQYF
>.|many|TRBV5-1|TRBJ2-5
TGCGCCAGCAGCTTGTGGAGGAGAGGAGAGACCCAGTACTTC
CASSLWRRGETQYF
>TRBD2|many|TRBV12-3/TRBV12-4|TRBJ2-2
TGTGCCAGCAGTTCAAGACTAGCGGGTAACACCGGGGAGCTGTTTTTT
CASSSRLAGNTGELFF
>TRBD2|many|TRBV11-1|TRBJ2-2
TGTGCCAGCAGCTCCGAGCGGGAGAGGTCCACCGGGGAGCTGTTTTTT
CASSSERERSTGELFF
>TRBD1|many|TRBV12-5|TRBJ2-5
TGTGCTAGTGGTTTCATGACAGGGGGCCTCCTCCAAGAGACCCAGTACTTC
CASGFMTGGLLQETQYF
>TRBD1|.|TRBV19|TRBJ1-1
TGTGCCAGTAGGAACGACAGGGCTAGTGCAGCTTTCTTT
CASRNDRASAAFF
>.|many|TRBV12-3/TRBV12-4|TRBJ1-2
TGTGCCAGCAGTCCTCAGCACCAGGACTATGGCTACACCTTC
CASSPQHQDYGYTF
>TRBD2|.|TRBV6-2/TRBV6-3|TRBJ2-5
TGTGCCAGCAACGGACCAGCGGGGGTGTACCAAGAGACCCAGTACTTC
CASNGPAGVYQETQYF
>TRBD1|many|TRBV12-3/TRBV12-4|TRBJ1-2
TGTGCCAGCAGTTTAGCGGTGGACAGGGGGCATGGCTACACCTTC
CASSLAVDRGHGYTF
>TRBD1|many|TRBV6-6|TRBJ1-5
TGTGCCAGCAGGACTCGGGACAGGGATTTGAATCAGCCCCAGCATTTT
CASRTRDRDLNQPQHF
>TRBD1|many|TRBV9|TRBJ1-2
TGTGCCAGCAGCGCGCGGACAGGGAATGGCTACACCTTC
CASSARTGNGYTF
>.|many|TRBV15|TRBJ2-7
TGTGCCACCAGCAGAGGGATGGGGATGCAGTTCGAGCAGTACTTC
CATSRGMGMQFEQYF
>.|many|TRBV28|TRBJ2-7
TGTGCCAGCAGAGCTGCCTACGAGCAGTACTTC
CASRAAYEQYF
>.|.|TRBV2|TRBJ1-5
TGTGCCAGCAGTGATTACAGAAGAAATCAGCCCCAGCATTTT
CASSDYRRNQPQHF
>.|many|TRBV20-1|TRBJ2-4
TGCAGTGCCCCGTCGGTGGGCGGGGGCACGGCCAAAAACATTCAGTACTTC
CSAPSVGGGTAKNIQYF
>.|many|TRBV7-8|TRBJ2-7
TGTGCCAGCAGCTTAGAATTGACCTACTCCTACGAGCAGTACTTC
CASSLELTYSYEQYF
>.|many|TRBV6-1|TRBJ2-7
TGTGCCAGCAGTGAAATGGCACCCTCGGAGCAGTACTTC
CASSEMAPSEQYF
>TRBD1|many|TRBV2|TRBJ1-1
TGTGCCAGAACAAAAGGAGACAGGGAAAGGGCGGACACTGAAGCTTTCTTT
CARTKGDRERADTEAFF
>.|many|TRBV20-1|TRBJ1-6
TGCAGTGCTAGAGATACAGGACCTTATAATTCACCCCTCCACTTT
CSARDTGPYNSPLHF
>TRBD2|many|TRBV7-2|TRBJ2-7
TGTGCCAGCAGCTTAGGGGGTCCGGGACTAGCGGGTATTTCTCACGAGCAGTACTTC
CASSLGGPGLAGISHEQYF
>.|many|TRBV2|TRBJ2-2
TGTGCCAGCTGCTGGACACTGAACACCGGGGAGCTGTTTTTT
CASCWTLNTGELFF
>TRBD1|many|TRBV9|TRBJ2-7
TGTGCCAGCAGCGTATCAGGACAGGGCTACGAGCAGTACTTC
CASSVSGQGYEQYF
>.|once|TRBV29-1|TRBJ1-1
TGCAGCGGCCAGGGGCGAGAGGGCACTGAAGCTTTCTTT
CSGQGREGTEAFF
>TRBD1|few|TRBV11-2|TRBJ2-2
TGTGCCAGCAGCCCCGGGGGGACAGGGGTAGACACCGGGGAGCTGTTTTTT
CASSPGGTGVDTGELFF
>.|few|TRBV5-1|TRBJ2-5
TGCGCCAGCAGCTTGGGCGACAGTCTATTACGGGAGACCCAGTACTTC
CASSLGDSLLRETQYF
>.|many|TRBV7-2|TRBJ2-5
TGTGCCAGCCACAAACAGGCCGGAGGACAAGAGACCCAGTACTTC
CASHKQAGGQETQYF
>TRBD1|many|TRBV28|TRBJ1-2
TGTGCCAGCAGTTTATGGGGACAGGGAAGCTATGGCTACACCTTC
CASSLWGQGSYGYTF
>.|many|TRBV9|TRBJ2-7
TGTGCCAGCAGCGTAGGGGTAGAGTCCTACGAGCAGTACTTC
CASSVGVESYEQYF